This entry lists 8 T cell receptor beta chains sequenced from one sample in a study of glioma-infiltrating T cells after dendritic cell vaccination. Here immunoSEQ multiplex PCR was the method, and the copy in TCRdb shows in-frame clones only, minus some. Of fewer than 50,000 clones in the sample, approximately 84% were seen once. The sequencing used blood, collected before dendritic cell vaccination. The receptors originated from a human donor with glioblastoma.

The V call is TRBV5-1, the J call TRBJ2-7, with D maybe TRBD2 (6 bases). The germline V gene has CDR1 SGHRS and CDR2 YFSETQ. V lost 1 base and J 2 bases, leaving 13 bases between the germline ends. CDR3 length: 15 amino acids. The CDR3 spells CASSLTAGRTYEQYF. CDR3 coding DNA: TGCGCCAGCAGCTTGACAGCGGGCAGGACCTACGAGCAGTACTTC. Using reference TRBV5-1 and TRBJ2-7 for the parts outside the CDR3, the full variable domain is KAGVTQTPRYLIKTRGQQVTLSCSPISGHRSVSWYQQTPGQGLQFLFEYFSETQRNKGNFPGRFSGRQFSNSRSEMNVSTLELGDSALYLCASSLTAGRTYEQYFGPGTRLTVT.

The V and J genes are TRBV19 and TRBJ2-3; maybe TRBD2 (7 bases). From germline, CDR1 is LNHDA and CDR2 SQIVND (reference sequence). The CDR3 has 15 amino acids. Trimming removed 4 bases from V and 3 bases from J, with 14 bases in between. CDR3 DNA: TGTGCCAGTAGTAGCTACAGGGAGGGGACAGATACGCAGTATTTT. Translated, it gives CASSSYREGTDTQYF.

Notes on this clone: One junction end disagrees with the germline gene, perhaps due to a read error. The V and J genes are TRBV28 and TRBJ1-1; TRBD1 agrees at 9 bases. The CDR3 runs 16 residues. Germline CDR1 MDHEN, CDR2 SYDVKM. The CDR3 DNA is TGTGCCGGCAGCTGGGACAGGGCAATCCTGAACACTGAAGCTTTCTTT. Translated, it gives CAGSWDRAILNTEAFF.

The chain carries TRBV4-1 and TRBJ1-2; a possible D gene is TRBD1 (5 bases). V was shortened by 0 bases and J by 3 bases, with 11 bases between the two germline ends. Germline CDR1 and CDR2: MGHRA and YSYEKL. The length of the CDR3 is 15 residues. The CDR3 here is CASSQDAGTYYGYTF. As DNA, the CDR3 is TGCGCCAGCAGCCAAGATGCAGGGACTTACTATGGCTACACCTTC.

The chain is built from TRBV7-9 and TRBJ2-7; 7 bases fit TRBD2. The length of the CDR3 is 14 residues. With V trimmed by 3 bases and J by 5 bases, 7 bases remained unmatched. Germline V gives CDR1 SEHNR, CDR2 FQNEAQ (reference sequence). The chain's CDR3 is CASSLGTTGDEQYF. CDR3 DNA sequence: TGTGCCAGCAGCTTGGGGACTACCGGAGACGAGCAGTACTTC.

The V call is TRBV10-3, the J call TRBJ2-5; TRBD2 matches 13 bases. The germline V gene has CDR1 ENHRY and CDR2 SYGVKD. The V segment lost 2 bases and the J segment 3 bases; nucleotides outside the gene matches: 3. The CDR3 sequence is 16 residues long. The CDR3 loop is CAISERGTSGEETQYF. Written as DNA, the CDR3 is TGTGCCATCAGTGAGCGCGGGACTAGCGGGGAAGAGACCCAGTACTTC.

CDR3 coding DNA: TGTGCCAGCAGTGAATTCGGGGGAGGTAATGAAAAACTGTTTTTT. Translating gives CASSEFGGGNEKLFF. The chain links TRBV25-1 to TRBJ1-4, with D possibly TRBD1 on 5 matching bases. This CDR3 comprises 15 residues. CDR1 is MGHDK and CDR2 is SYGVNS in the germline V gene. Trimming removed 1 base from V and 4 bases from J, with 10 bases in between.

The table lists this clone with a count of one. The chain couples TRBV25-1 to TRBJ2-5; TRBD1 aligns across 7 bases. The CDR3 runs 14 residues. V lost 7 bases, J lost 7 bases, and 12 bases stayed unmatched. The germline CDR1 and CDR2 sequences are MGHDK and SYGVNS. CDR3 amino acids: CASNFRDSGGTQYF. The CDR3 region has the DNA TGTGCCAGCAACTTCCGGGACAGCGGTGGGACCCAGTACTTC.